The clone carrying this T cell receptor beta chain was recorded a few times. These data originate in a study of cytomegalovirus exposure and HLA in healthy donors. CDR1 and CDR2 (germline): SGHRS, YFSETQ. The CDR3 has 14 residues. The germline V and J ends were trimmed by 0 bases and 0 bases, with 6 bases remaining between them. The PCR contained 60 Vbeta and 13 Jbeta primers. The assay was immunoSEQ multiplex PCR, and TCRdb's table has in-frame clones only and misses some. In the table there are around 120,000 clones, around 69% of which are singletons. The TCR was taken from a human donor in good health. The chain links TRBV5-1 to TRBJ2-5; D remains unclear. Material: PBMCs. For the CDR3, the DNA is TGCGCCAGCAGCTTGGCTCCAGACCAAGAGACCCAGTACTTC. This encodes CASSLAPDQETQYF. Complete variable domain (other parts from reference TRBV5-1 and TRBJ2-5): KAGVTQTPRYLIKTRGQQVTLSCSPISGHRSVSWYQQTPGQGLQFLFEYFSETQRNKGNFPGRFSGRQFSNSRSEMNVSTLELGDSALYLCASSLAPDQETQYFGPGTRLLVL.